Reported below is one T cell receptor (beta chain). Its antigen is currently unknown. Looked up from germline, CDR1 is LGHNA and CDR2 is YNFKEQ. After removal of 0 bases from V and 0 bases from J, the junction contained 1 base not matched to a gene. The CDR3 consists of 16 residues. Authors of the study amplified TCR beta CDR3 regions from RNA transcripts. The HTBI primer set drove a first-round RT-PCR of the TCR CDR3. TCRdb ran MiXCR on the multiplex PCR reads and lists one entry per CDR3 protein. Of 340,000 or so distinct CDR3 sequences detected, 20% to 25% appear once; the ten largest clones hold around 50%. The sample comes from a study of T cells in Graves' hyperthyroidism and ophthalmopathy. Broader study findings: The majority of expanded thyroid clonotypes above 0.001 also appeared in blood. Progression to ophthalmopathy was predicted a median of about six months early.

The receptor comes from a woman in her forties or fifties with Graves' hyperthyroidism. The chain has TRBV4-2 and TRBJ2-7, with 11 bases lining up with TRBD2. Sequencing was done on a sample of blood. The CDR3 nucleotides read TGTGCCAGCAGCCAAGATGGGACTAGCGGCTCCTACGAGCAGTACTTC. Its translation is CASSQDGTSGSYEQYF.